One sample yielded the 25 T cell receptor beta chains listed below, sequenced in a study of T-cell reconstitution after alpha-beta-depleted transplantation in children. It was with unique molecular identifiers that the TCRbeta library was prepared. Using its own MiXCR run on the PCR reads, TCRdb lists one record per CDR3 protein. Of around 200,000 distinct CDR3 sequences detected, about a tenth appear once; the ten largest clones hold over 5.5%. The specimen comprised PBMCs from the stem cell graft donor, sampled from the stem cell graft. These receptors were collected from a human donor who donated a stem cell graft to a child with acute lymphoblastic leukemia.

The chain is built from TRBV10-3 and TRBJ1-1; no reliable D call. The CDR3 consists of 14 residues. V lost 4 bases to trimming and J lost 2 bases, with 11 bases between them. Germline V gene lookup returns CDR1 ENHRY and CDR2 SYGVKD. The chain's CDR3 is CAISGGAGNTEAFF. CDR3 bases: TGTGCCATCAGTGGTGGAGCAGGAAACACTGAAGCTTTCTTT.

This clonotype has just a few counts. The chain recombines TRBV6-1 with TRBJ1-5, with D uncertain. The CDR3 totals 15 residues. Trimming removed 5 bases at V and 2 bases at J, with 13 bases between. Germline V lookup: CDR1 MNHNS, CDR2 SASEGT. The CDR3 DNA reads as TGTGCCAGCAGTCGGACGATCTATGGCAATCAGCCCCAGCATTTT. Protein product: CASSRTIYGNQPQHF.

The rearrangement links TRBV20-1 to TRBJ2-3; D is undetermined. Germline assignment: CDR1 DFQATT and CDR2 SNEGSKA (reference sequence). The CDR3 is made up of 11 amino acids. The ends were cut back, 4 bases at V and 4 bases at J, with 6 bases in the middle. The CDR3 DNA follows: TGCAGTGCTACTGCGTCAGATACGCAGTATTTT. This codes for CSATASDTQYF.

In this sample, this clonotype turned up a few times. The rearrangement joins TRBV9 to TRBJ2-5, with a possible D match to TRBD1 (7 bases). CDR1 is SGDLS, CDR2 YYNGEE, per germline. V lost 3 bases to trimming and J lost 5 bases, with 17 bases between them. This CDR3 has 15 residues. CDR3 amino acids: CASSARTGGGETQYF. The CDR3, as DNA: TGTGCCAGCAGCGCCCGGACAGGCGGAGGGGAGACCCAGTACTTC.

This clonotype was counted at least ten times. The chain is built from TRBV20-1 and TRBJ1-1; D unclear. Deletions cut 3 bases from V and 7 bases from J, with 6 bases between. The CDR3 has 10 residues. Germline V gives CDR1 DFQATT, CDR2 SNEGSKA (reference sequence). CDR3 DNA: TGCAGTGCTAGCGCCAATGAAGCTTTCTTT. Translation gives CSASANEAFF.

Ten or more counts support this clonotype. This chain connects TRBV27 to TRBJ2-6, with D possibly TRBD1 on 5 matching bases. The CDR3 sequence is 17 residues long. Germline V CDR1 and CDR2: MNHEY, SMNVEV (reference sequence). Trimming removed 2 bases from V and 0 bases from J, with 11 bases in between. In DNA form, the CDR3 reads TGTGCCAGCAGTTTACAGGGTAGTGTCTCTGGGGCCAACGTCCTGACTTTC. This gives the protein CASSLQGSVSGANVLTF.

This clonotype was picked up many times. The V gene is TRBV27, the J gene TRBJ2-3; the D is unclear. The CDR3 covers 15 residues. Germline CDR1 MNHEY, CDR2 SMNVEV (reference sequence). With 4 bases removed from V and 6 bases from J, the gap between germline ends came to 17 bases. The CDR3 loop is CASSSHGRGGDTQYF. In DNA form, the CDR3 reads TGTGCCAGCAGTTCACACGGACGTGGTGGGGATACGCAGTATTTT.

This clonotype was found a few times. The gene calls are TRBV4-3 and TRBJ1-2; maybe TRBD1 (5 bases). Germline V gives CDR1 LGHNA, CDR2 YSLEER. The CDR3 runs to 17 residues. V lost 0 bases and J lost 8, with 22 bases in between. The CDR3 loop reads CASSQERGGEPPGGYTF. CDR3 sequence (DNA): TGCGCCAGCAGCCAAGAACGGGGGGGGGAACCGCCGGGAGGCTACACCTTC.

Many counts were recorded for this clonotype. This sequence joins TRBV7-9 and TRBJ1-6; TRBD1 aligns across 10 bases. With 4 bases clipped from V and 9 bases from J, the junction kept 6 bases outside the gene matches. The CDR3 extends over 15 amino acids. Germline V gene sequence: CDR1 SEHNR, CDR2 FQNEAQ (reference sequence). The CDR3 DNA reads TGTGCCAGCAGCTCGATAGGACAGGGGGGTTCACCCCTCCACTTT. Translation: CASSSIGQGGSPLHF.

This clonotype was observed a handful of times. The chain joins TRBV6-5 to TRBJ1-2, with D unresolved. The CDR3 spans 14 residues. Per the germline V gene, CDR1 is MNHEY and CDR2 is SVGAGI. With 2 bases removed from V and 6 bases from J, the gap between germline ends came to 13 bases. CDR3 nucleotides: TGTGCCAGCAGTTACCATGATAAGGCCAATGGCTACACCTTC. Translated, it gives CASSYHDKANGYTF.

This clonotype has at least ten counts. The chain uses TRBV12-3 or TRBV12-4 and TRBJ1-4; no clear D. The V end was cut by 3 bases, the J end by 11 bases, with 10 bases between. The CDR3 is 12 amino acids. CDR3 region: CASSFGGEKLFF. The CDR3 DNA is TGTGCCAGCAGTTTCGGCGGGGAGAAACTGTTTTTT.

The rearrangement links TRBV19 to TRBJ2-1; 9 nucleotides align to TRBD2. In germline, CDR1 is LNHDA, CDR2 SQIVND (reference sequence). V shed 5 bases and J 8 bases; nucleotides not matched to a gene: 7. The CDR3 has 14 residues. CDR3 bases: TGTGCCAGTAGTCGGCGGGGGGGTAACGATGAGCAGTTCTTC. The encoded protein is CASSRRGGNDEQFF.

This clonotype was seen repeatedly, ten times or more. The V and J genes are TRBV7-2 and TRBJ2-5, with D uncertain. Germline V gene lookup returns CDR1 SGHTA and CDR2 FQGNSA. The CDR3 length is 13 residues. Trimming shortened V by 1 base and J by 5 bases, and 8 bases separated the two germline ends. This CDR3 is CASSLGALETQYF. Here the CDR3 DNA reads TGTGCCAGCAGCTTAGGGGCTCTTGAGACCCAGTACTTC.

This clonotype was detected many times. The V gene is TRBV20-1, the J gene TRBJ2-5, with D perhaps matching TRBD1 (5 bases). The CDR3 is 12 residues long. CDR1 is DFQATT and CDR2 is SNEGSKA in the germline V gene (reference sequence). The CDR3, as DNA: TGCAGCGCCGACAGCCACCAAGAGACCCAGTACTTC. It specifies CSADSHQETQYF.

This clonotype came up many times. The rearrangement joins TRBV10-3 to TRBJ2-3, with no clear D. CDR1 and CDR2 from the germline V gene are ENHRY and SYGVKD. This CDR3 is 14 amino acids long. Trimming shortened V by 6 bases and J by 0 bases, and 10 bases separated the two germline ends. CDR3 protein: CAISLEVSTDTQYF. Here the CDR3 DNA reads TGTGCCATCAGCCTCGAAGTTAGCACAGATACGCAGTATTTT.

As to this clonotype: One base away lies a much larger clone, so this may be a sequencing read error. V usage is TRBV7-6 and J usage is TRBJ1-3; D call uncertain. Germline CDR1 is SGHVS and CDR2 is FNYEAQ. CDR3 length: 15 residues. As DNA, the CDR3 is TGTGCCAGCAGCTTTTCGGAGAGCTCTGTAAACACCATATATTTT. Protein product: CASSFSESSVNTIYF. Full variable domain (missing parts from reference TRBV7-6 and TRBJ1-3): GAGVSQSPRYKVTKRGQDVALRCDPISGHVSLYWYRQALGQGPEFLTYFNYEAQQDKSGLPNDRFSAERPEGSISTLTIQRTEQRDSAMYRCASSFSESSVNTIYFGEGSWLTVV.

The rearrangement uses TRBV4-2 and TRBJ2-1; 8 bases are a match to TRBD2. The CDR3 has 15 residues. Germline V gene lookup returns CDR1 LGHNA and CDR2 YNFKEQ. V dropped 1 base and J dropped 8; count of bases not matched to a gene: 7. Written as DNA, the CDR3 is TGTGCCAGCAGCCAAGGATCAGCGGGGGTGGATGAGCAGTTCTTC. Its translation: CASSQGSAGVDEQFF.

J is TRBJ1-5 and V is TRBV5-1, with TRBD1 matching over 9 bases. The length of the CDR3 is 14 residues. CDR1 SGHRS and CDR2 YFSETQ come from the germline V gene. V dropped 4 bases and J dropped 7; count of bases not matched to a gene: 6. CDR3 residues: CASSEGTGWQPQHF. The CDR3 coding sequence is TGCGCCAGCAGCGAGGGGACAGGGTGGCAGCCCCAGCATTTT.

This clonotype was found many times. This sequence joins TRBV7-6 and TRBJ2-3; D is undetermined. Germline V CDR1 and CDR2: SGHVS, FNYEAQ. The CDR3 runs to 12 residues. V shed 10 bases and J shed 4 bases, with 12 bases lying between them. The CDR3 coding sequence is TGTGCCACCTCGCTCATCTCAGATACGCAGTATTTT. Protein sequence: CATSLISDTQYF.

This clonotype was seen a few times. The chain is built from TRBV5-4 and TRBJ1-2; the D gene is possibly TRBD1 (6 bases). Trimming left V 0 bases short and J 4 bases short, with 7 bases between. Germline loops: CDR1 SGHNT, CDR2 YYREEE (reference sequence). The CDR3 is 13 residues long. The CDR3 here is CASSLEGVYGYTF. DNA of the CDR3: TGTGCCAGCAGCTTGGAGGGGGTCTATGGCTACACCTTC.

This clonotype appeared a few times. CDR3 DNA: TGTGCCTGGAGGGGGGGGCCCTACGAGCAGTACTTC. Its protein is CAWRGGPYEQYF. The V call is TRBV30, the J call TRBJ2-7, with D tentatively TRBD2 (7 bases). Trimming removed 3 bases at V and 2 bases at J, with 8 bases between. The CDR3 extends over 12 amino acids. The germline gives CDR1 GTSNPN, CDR2 SVGIG (reference sequence). The entire variable domain, with the rest obtained from reference TRBV30 and TRBJ2-7, is as follows: SQTIHQWPATLVQPVGSPLSLECTVEGTSNPNLYWYRQAAGRGLQLLFYSVGIGQISSEVPQNLSASRPQDRQFILSSKKLLLSDSGFYLCAWRGGPYEQYFGPGTRLTVT.

The chain uses TRBV27 and TRBJ2-5; no firm D call. Germline assignment: CDR1 MNHEY and CDR2 SMNVEV (reference sequence). Between the trimmed V and J ends, which lost 0 bases and 2 bases, there was a span of 4 bases. This CDR3 region has 13 residues. The CDR3 reads CASSLSRQETQYF. In DNA form, the CDR3 reads TGTGCCAGCAGTTTATCCCGACAAGAGACCCAGTACTTC.

The V gene is TRBV20-1, the J gene TRBJ1-6; 9 bases are shared with TRBD1. Unmatched junction bases numbered 11, after V lost 5 bases and J lost 9 bases. Germline V CDR1 and CDR2: DFQATT, SNEGSKA (reference sequence). This CDR3 spans 15 amino acids. Here the CDR3 DNA reads TGCAGTGCTCACCGGCCGGGACAGGGAAGTTCACCCCTCCACTTT. Translated: CSAHRPGQGSSPLHF.

The sample holds many counts of this clonotype. The chain links TRBV6-2 or TRBV6-3 to TRBJ2-1, with D maybe TRBD2 (5 bases). The CDR3 is 14 residues long. V was shortened by 7 bases and J by 1 base, with 11 bases between the two germline ends. From germline, CDR1 is MNHEY and CDR2 SVGEGT. Here the CDR3 reads CASTQRLSYNEQFF. The CDR3 DNA is TGTGCCAGCACCCAACGACTATCCTACAATGAGCAGTTCTTC.

This clonotype was seen at least ten times. The chain is built from TRBV3-1 and TRBJ2-7; D ambiguous. The CDR3 sequence is 15 residues long. Trimming stripped 4 bases from V and 0 bases from J, with 13 bases between. The germline gives CDR1 LGHDT, CDR2 YNNKEL (reference sequence). The CDR3 DNA is TGTGCCAGCAGCCCCGTCCTTAGTAGCTCCTACGAGCAGTACTTC. Its protein product is CASSPVLSSSYEQYF.